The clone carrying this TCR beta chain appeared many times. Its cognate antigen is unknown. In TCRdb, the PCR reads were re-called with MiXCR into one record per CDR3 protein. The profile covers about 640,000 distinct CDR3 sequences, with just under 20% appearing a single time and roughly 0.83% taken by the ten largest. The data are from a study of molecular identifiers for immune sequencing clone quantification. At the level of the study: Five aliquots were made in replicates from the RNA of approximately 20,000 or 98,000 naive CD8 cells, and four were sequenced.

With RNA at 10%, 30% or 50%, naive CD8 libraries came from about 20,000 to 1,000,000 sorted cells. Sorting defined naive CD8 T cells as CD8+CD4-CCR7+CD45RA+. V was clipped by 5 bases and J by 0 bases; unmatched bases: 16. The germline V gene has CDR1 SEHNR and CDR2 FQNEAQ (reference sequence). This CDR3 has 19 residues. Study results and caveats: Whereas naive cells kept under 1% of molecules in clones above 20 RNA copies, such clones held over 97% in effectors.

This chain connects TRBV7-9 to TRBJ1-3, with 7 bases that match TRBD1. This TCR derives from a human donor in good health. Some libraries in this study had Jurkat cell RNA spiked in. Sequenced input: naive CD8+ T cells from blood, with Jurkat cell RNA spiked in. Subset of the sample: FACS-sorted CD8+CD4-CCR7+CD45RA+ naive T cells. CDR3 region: CASSTTTTGQVHSGNTIYF. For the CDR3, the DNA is TGTGCCAGCAGCACTACAACAACCGGACAGGTCCACTCTGGAAACACCATATATTTT.